The following is a T cell receptor (beta chain) sequence with its context. Its target antigen remains unknown. Base-call qualities are not available, and no considerably larger clone is one nucleotide away. This record comes from a study of blood T cell repertoires in COVID-19 (dated by TCRdb to 2020 to 2021). A note on the overall study: Samples from collaborators originated in the United States, Italy and Spain and spanned both the acute and convalescent phases of COVID-19. The prospective study material was composed of cDNA or gDNA derived from T cells, B-cell-depleted T cells, or PBMCs. Subjects who had been exposed to COVID-19, were actively infected with it, or had recovered from it provided the deeply sampled blood TCRbeta repertoires that made up the dataset. The repertoires were released in a freely available public database meant as a resource for research on the immune response to SARS-CoV-2. The samples were drawn from two sources: the first 160 participants of the ongoing ImmuneRACE study, and about 1,300 subjects contributed by 6 global collaborators. Sample metadata almost always included a de-identified subject ID, COVID-19 status, age in years and sex. Where available, HLA class I and class II types were taken from metadata supplied by the sample provider and were not determined by assay-based typing. The paper's findings and limits, for the study overall: How much clinical and demographic metadata was included differed by source and by participant, and the metadata was provided uncurated.

Participants in the prospective study were aged roughly 18 to 100 years, lived in under 30 United States geographic areas, and enrolled through a virtual design. In the prospective study, participants were assigned to cohorts based on the clinical history participants reported in a screening survey and a study questionnaire. In the prospective study, whole blood, serum and a nasopharyngeal or oropharyngeal swab were collected from each participant by mobile phlebotomists. Additional blood draws and questionnaires over an approximately two-month period could optionally be provided by prospective study participants. Before DNA extraction, prospective study blood samples were shipped either frozen or at room temperature. TCRbeta CDR3 regions were amplified from genomic DNA using the immunoSEQ Assay, a bias-controlled multiplex PCR. The authors' pipeline ran thus. The number of nucleated cells in each sample was estimated from the amplification of reference gene primers within the assay. To quantify the absolute abundance of each unique TCRbeta CDR3 rearrangement, sequence reads were collapsed and filtered. For each sample, productive Simpson clonality was calculated as the square root of Simpson's diversity index over productive rearrangements. Imported from immuneACCESS, the table was reduced by TCRdb to in-frame sequences with V and J called. These copies leave out some clones; in studies compared against another copy, an unresolved V gene accounts for under half, and the cause of the remainder is not known. V, J and clone size are taken as reported in that table, and D and trimming were inferred from the DNA itself. This sample holds roughly 300,000 clones; 70% to 90% were observed only once. Of the sample, 4% to 5.5% is held by the ten largest clones.

Sequences SQVTM (CDR1) and ANQGSEA (CDR2) are obtained from the germline V gene. V sheds 4 bases and J sheds 1 base, leaving 10 bases between their ends. The CDR3, from cysteine to phenylalanine, totals 14 residues. Only the CDR3 part of the read is kept: 42 bases, read in frame from the first base. This receptor was obtained from a woman aged 40 to 50 with acute COVID-19. Sample: PBMCs or T cells enriched from blood (not recorded which). In this chain, TRBV29-1 is recombined with TRBJ2-2; the best D guess is TRBD1, with 6 bases matching. This receptor carries the CDR3 CSVGGHGNTGELFF. The sequence in DNA is TGCAGCGTTGGGGGGCACGGGAACACCGGGGAGCTGTTTTTT.